A single sample gave rise to the 30 T cell receptor beta chains below, sequenced in a study of blood T cell repertoires in COVID-19. Profiling relied on immunoSEQ multiplex PCR, and the TCRdb table lists in-frame clones only, not all of them. The data contain fewer than 65,000 clones, around nine tenths of them singletons. Specimen: peripheral blood. These receptors came from a human donor in a cohort sampled during active COVID-19.

The chain joins TRBV10-1 to TRBJ2-1; maybe TRBD1 (5 bases). Germline V gene data show CDR1 as WNHNN and CDR2 as SYGVQD (reference sequence). This CDR3 has 14 amino acids. Trimming took off 4 bases at V and 2 bases at J, with 9 bases between the two ends. CDR3 coding DNA: TGCGCCAGCAGTGGAGACAGTACCTACAATGAGCAGTTCTTC. Translation gives CASSGDSTYNEQFF.

The rearrangement links TRBV6-5 to TRBJ1-5, with D possibly matching TRBD1 (6 bases). Trimming pared 5 bases from V and 2 bases from J, leaving 13 bases between. The germline V gene has CDR1 MNHEY and CDR2 SVGAGI. This CDR3 is 15 amino acids long. The CDR3 reads CASSIRQDGNQPQHF. For the CDR3, the DNA is TGTGCCAGCAGTATACGACAGGACGGCAATCAGCCCCAGCATTTT.

The rearrangement joins TRBV7-3 to TRBJ1-3; 7 bases agree with TRBD1. Germline CDR1 SGHTA, CDR2 FQGTGA. Unmatched junction bases numbered 6, after V lost 3 bases and J lost 4 bases. CDR3 size: 15 residues. Written as DNA, the CDR3 is TGTGCCAGCAGCTTGACAGGGCCAGGAGGAAACACCATATATTTT. Translating it yields CASSLTGPGGNTIYF.

The chain uses TRBV25-1 and TRBJ2-7; 9 nucleotides align to TRBD2. The germline V gene has CDR1 MGHDK and CDR2 SYGVNS. This CDR3 has 15 amino acids. The V and J ends lost 3 bases and 2 bases, in that order; junction bases with no gene match: 5. The CDR3 nucleotides read TGTGCCAGCAGTGATTTGGGCGGGAGGGCCTACGAGCAGTACTTC. Translated, it gives CASSDLGGRAYEQYF.

V is TRBV6-1 and J is TRBJ1-2; unclear D gene. Germline V gene sequence: CDR1 MNHNS, CDR2 SASEGT. This CDR3 comprises 13 residues. Deletions cut 0 bases from V and 5 bases from J, with 7 bases between. The CDR3 reads CASSEAGGYGYTF. CDR3 nucleotide sequence: TGTGCCAGCAGTGAAGCGGGAGGTTATGGCTACACCTTC.

This chain links TRBV4-1 with TRBJ1-3; 8 positions agree with TRBD1. This CDR3 has 15 residues. Germline V lookup: CDR1 MGHRA, CDR2 YSYEKL. The V and J ends lost 4 bases and 8 bases, in that order; junction bases with no gene match: 10. The CDR3 sequence is CASSPSGTGAYTIYF. In DNA, the CDR3 is TGCGCCAGCAGCCCCTCCGGGACAGGAGCATACACCATATATTTT.

V is TRBV12-3 or TRBV12-4 and J is TRBJ2-1, with a possible D match to TRBD2 (7 bases). Trimming took 6 bases from V and 13 from J, leaving 19 bases between them. The CDR3 is 13 residues long. The CDR3 region has the DNA TGTGCCAGCAGAGAGCCTGGGGGGGCGGAACAGTTCTTC. This codes for CASREPGGAEQFF.

The rearrangement uses TRBV6-5 and TRBJ2-7, with TRBD2 matching 12 bases. This CDR3 region has 15 residues. Germline-derived CDR1 and CDR2 are MNHEY and SVGAGI. The ends lost 7 bases at V and 1 base at J; junction bases unmatched: 5. The CDR3 DNA reads as TGTGCCAGCACTAAGACTAGCGGGAGTTCCTACGAGCAGTACTTC. Amino acids: CASTKTSGSSYEQYF.

J is TRBJ1-2 and V is TRBV29-1; TRBD1 aligns across 10 bases. Losses at the gene ends were 1 base for V and 4 bases for J; bases not matched to a gene: 3. Germline CDR1 reads SQVTM; CDR2 reads ANQGSEA. The CDR3 is made up of 14 amino acids. The CDR3: CSVEGQGAGYGYTF. The CDR3 DNA reads as TGCAGCGTTGAAGGACAGGGGGCGGGCTATGGCTACACCTTC.

This chain connects TRBV5-6 to TRBJ2-7; D perhaps matches TRBD2 (6 bases). This CDR3 has 14 residues. Looked up from germline, CDR1 is SGHDT and CDR2 is YYEEEE. The V gene lost 4 bases and the J gene lost 1 base, with 12 bases spanning the gap. CDR3 sequence reads: CASSRLGGSYEQYV. CDR3 nucleotide sequence: TGTGCCAGCAGCCGCCTTGGGGGGTCCTACGAGCAGTACGTC.

The chain is built from TRBV5-1 and TRBJ1-2, with a possible D match to TRBD1 (6 bases). CDR1 and CDR2 (germline): SGHRS, YFSETQ. V lost 4 bases and J lost 4, with 20 bases in between. CDR3 length: 16 residues. As DNA, the CDR3 is TGCGCCAGCAGCGCCCAACAGGGCGGGCTCGTCTATGGCTACACCTTC. Residues: CASSAQQGGLVYGYTF.

V usage is TRBV5-1 and J usage is TRBJ2-7, with D perhaps TRBD1 (6 bases). CDR1 is SGHRS, CDR2 YFSETQ, per germline. The V gene lost 1 base and the J gene lost 3 bases, with 20 bases spanning the gap. The CDR3 is made up of 17 amino acids. CDR3 sequence reads: CASSLLRGQGPYYEQYV. DNA of the CDR3: TGCGCCAGCAGCTTGTTGAGGGGACAAGGGCCTTACTACGAGCAGTACGTC.

There are a few counts of this clone. This sequence joins TRBV7-9 and TRBJ2-6; TRBD2 is a possible D gene (5 bases). The CDR3 covers 17 residues. Germline lookup yields CDR1 SEHNR and CDR2 FQNEAQ (reference sequence). Trimming stripped 2 bases from V and 0 bases from J, with 11 bases between. DNA for the CDR3: TGTGCCAGCAGCTTAACCCGGGGAAGCTCTGGGGCCAACGTCCTGACTTTC. The encoded protein is CASSLTRGSSGANVLTF.

The chain is built from TRBV9 and TRBJ2-1, with 11 bases matching TRBD2. V was clipped by 1 base and J by 0 bases; unmatched bases: 12. Germline CDR1 and CDR2: SGDLS and YYNGEE. The CDR3 has 20 residues. DNA of the CDR3: TGTGCCAGCAGCGTAAACCCCGGACTAGCGGGTTCGAGCTCCTACAATGAGCAGTTCTTC. It yields the protein CASSVNPGLAGSSSYNEQFF. The full variable domain, with the rest looked up from reference TRBV9 and TRBJ2-1, is DSGVTQTPKHLITATGQRVTLRCSPRSGDLSVYWYQQSLDQGLQFLIQYYNGEERAKGNILERFSAQQFPDLHSELNLSSLELGDSALYFCASSVNPGLAGSSSYNEQFFGPGTRLTVL.

V usage is TRBV5-4 and J usage is TRBJ2-5; the match to TRBD2 covers 15 bases. CDR1 and CDR2 from the germline V gene are SGHNT and YYREEE (reference sequence). The CDR3 has 17 amino acids. Germline trimming cut 4 bases from V and 5 bases from J; bases unmatched to any gene: 9. This CDR3 is CASSPGTSGRFGETQYF. The DNA for the CDR3 is TGTGCCAGCAGCCCAGGGACTAGCGGGAGGTTCGGGGAGACCCAGTACTTC.

The J gene is TRBJ2-7, the V gene TRBV5-1, with 13 nucleotides matching TRBD2. V lost 4 bases, J lost 2 bases, and 9 bases stayed unmatched. Germline V CDR1 and CDR2: SGHRS, YFSETQ. There are 17 residues in the CDR3. CDR3 in amino acids: CASSTGGLAGPTYEQYF. The CDR3 nucleotides are TGCGCCAGCAGCACGGGGGGACTAGCGGGACCCACCTACGAGCAGTACTTC.

The V gene is TRBV4-1, the J gene TRBJ1-3; 10 positions match TRBD1. Germline trimming cut 6 bases from V and 5 bases from J; bases unmatched to any gene: 7. The CDR3 is 15 residues long. Germline V lookup: CDR1 MGHRA, CDR2 YSYEKL. The CDR3: CASSVGQGGRNTIYF. As DNA, the CDR3 is TGCGCCAGCAGTGTAGGACAGGGGGGAAGAAACACCATATATTTT.

The chain employs TRBV3-1 (or the pseudogene TRBV3-2) and TRBJ2-7; D is uncertain. The CDR3 consists of 15 residues. The germline gives CDR1 LGHDT, CDR2 YNNKEL (reference sequence). Trimming cost V 4 bases and J 1 base, with 14 bases left between them. The CDR3 coding sequence is TGTGCCAGCAGCCCCGACGGCGACTCATCCTACGAGCAGTACTTC. This gives the protein CASSPDGDSSYEQYF.

This clone was found once. This chain uses TRBV6-5 with TRBJ2-5; 7 bases fit TRBD2. The V gene's germline CDR1 is MNHEY and CDR2 SVGAGI. Trimming took 4 bases from V and 5 from J; bases not matched to a gene: 13. The CDR3 has 16 residues. CDR3 protein: CASSSDALAAGETQYF. In DNA, the CDR3 is TGTGCCAGCAGTTCGGACGCGCTAGCGGCTGGGGAGACCCAGTACTTC.

The rearrangement links TRBV3-1 (or the pseudogene TRBV3-2) to TRBJ2-2; 7 nucleotides match TRBD1. The J segment lost 1 base and the V segment lost 5 bases, leaving 4 bases of the junction unmatched. CDR1 is LGHDT, CDR2 YNNKEL, per germline (reference sequence). This CDR3 spans 15 amino acids. The CDR3 reads CASSNRDRNTGELFF. The CDR3 DNA follows: TGTGCCAGCAGCAACCGGGACAGGAACACCGGGGAGCTGTTTTTT.

This clone has just a few counts. This chain joins TRBV19 and TRBJ2-7; 16 bases map to TRBD2. Germline CDR1 and CDR2: LNHDA and SQIVND (reference sequence). The V and J ends lost 6 bases and 8 bases, in that order; junction bases with no gene match: 1. The length of the CDR3 is 13 residues. Written as DNA, the CDR3 is TGTGCCAGTAGGGGACTAGCGGGAGGGAAGCAGTACTTC. It yields the protein CASRGLAGGKQYF.

The chain employs TRBV7-8 and TRBJ2-1; the D is unclear. The germline V gene encodes CDR1 SGHVS and CDR2 FQNEAQ. The CDR3 is 13 amino acids. The ends were cut back, 5 bases at V and 3 bases at J, with 8 bases in the middle. DNA for the CDR3: TGTGCCAGCAGCCCCCCCCGCTACAATGAGCAGTTCTTC. Translated: CASSPPRYNEQFF.

The chain employs TRBV14 and TRBJ1-2, with a tentative D call TRBD1 (5 bases). V shed 0 bases and J shed 8 bases, with 13 bases lying between them. The V gene's germline CDR1 is SGHDN and CDR2 FVKESK. The CDR3 sequence is 14 residues long. The CDR3 DNA reads as TGTGCCAGCAGCCAAGATAAGGGGTTTGGCGGCTACACCTTC. It encodes CASSQDKGFGGYTF.

The chain has TRBV11-3 and TRBJ2-7, with TRBD2 matching 7 bases. This CDR3 has 14 residues. Trimming removed 4 bases from V and 3 bases from J; junction bases left unmatched: 6. Germline assignment: CDR1 SGHNT and CDR2 YENEEA. The CDR3 nucleotides read TGTGCCAGCAGCTCCGGGCGGGGGAACTACGAGCAGTACGTC. Its protein is CASSSGRGNYEQYV.

The chain has TRBV7-9 and TRBJ1-5, with 9 bases identical to TRBD1. After removal of 5 bases from V and 5 bases from J, the junction contained 4 bases not matched to a gene. This CDR3 region has 14 residues. Per germline, CDR1 SEHNR and CDR2 FQNEAQ (reference sequence). CDR3: CASSPTGGYQPQHF. The CDR3 DNA follows: TGTGCCAGCAGCCCTACAGGGGGCTATCAGCCCCAGCATTTT.

This sequence joins TRBV5-1 and TRBJ2-7; a weak D match, TRBD2 (5 bases). The CDR3 has 15 residues. V shed 3 bases and J shed 4 bases, with 17 bases lying between them. The germline CDR1 and CDR2 sequences are SGHRS and YFSETQ. CDR3: CASSSGRVERYEQYF. The CDR3 DNA is TGCGCCAGCAGCTCCGGGCGGGTGGAGAGATACGAGCAGTACTTC.

The chain links TRBV28 to TRBJ2-1, with D perhaps TRBD1 (6 bases). The CDR3 extends over 13 amino acids. The ends were cut back, 6 bases at V and 8 bases at J, with 14 bases in the middle. Per germline, CDR1 MDHEN and CDR2 SYDVKM. The DNA for the CDR3 is TGTGCCAGCAGCTCCGCCAGGGGCGATGAGCAGTTCTTC. Its translation: CASSSARGDEQFF. Full variable domain (remainder filled in from reference TRBV28 and TRBJ2-1): DVKVTQSSRYLVKRTGEKVFLECVQDMDHENMFWYRQDPGLGLRLIYFSYDVKMKEKGDIPEGYSVSREKKERFSLILESASTNQTSMYLCASSSARGDEQFFGPGTRLTVL.

The chain recombines TRBV12-3 or TRBV12-4 with TRBJ1-2; no firm D call. The V end was cut by 1 base, the J end by 7 bases, with 10 bases between. CDR3 size: 13 residues. The CDR3 sequence is CASSLEGRTGYTF. In nucleotides, the CDR3 is TGTGCCAGCAGTTTAGAAGGGAGGACTGGCTACACCTTC.

This chain joins TRBV6-6 and TRBJ2-5; no reliable D call. Germline loops: CDR1 MNHNY, CDR2 SVGAGI (reference sequence). The CDR3 has 13 amino acids. V lost 4 bases and J lost 5, with 11 bases in between. CDR3 bases: TGTGCCAGCAGTTTTAGCAATGGGGAGACCCAGTACTTC. It specifies CASSFSNGETQYF.

This clone was counted once. The rearrangement joins TRBV28 to TRBJ2-3; 7 positions agree with TRBD1. V lost 3 bases, J lost 5 bases, and 2 bases stayed unmatched. The CDR3 runs to 13 residues. Germline CDR1 reads MDHEN; CDR2 reads SYDVKM. The DNA of the CDR3 is TGTGCCAGCAGTTTGCCAGGGGGAGATACGCAGTATTTT. Translated: CASSLPGGDTQYF.